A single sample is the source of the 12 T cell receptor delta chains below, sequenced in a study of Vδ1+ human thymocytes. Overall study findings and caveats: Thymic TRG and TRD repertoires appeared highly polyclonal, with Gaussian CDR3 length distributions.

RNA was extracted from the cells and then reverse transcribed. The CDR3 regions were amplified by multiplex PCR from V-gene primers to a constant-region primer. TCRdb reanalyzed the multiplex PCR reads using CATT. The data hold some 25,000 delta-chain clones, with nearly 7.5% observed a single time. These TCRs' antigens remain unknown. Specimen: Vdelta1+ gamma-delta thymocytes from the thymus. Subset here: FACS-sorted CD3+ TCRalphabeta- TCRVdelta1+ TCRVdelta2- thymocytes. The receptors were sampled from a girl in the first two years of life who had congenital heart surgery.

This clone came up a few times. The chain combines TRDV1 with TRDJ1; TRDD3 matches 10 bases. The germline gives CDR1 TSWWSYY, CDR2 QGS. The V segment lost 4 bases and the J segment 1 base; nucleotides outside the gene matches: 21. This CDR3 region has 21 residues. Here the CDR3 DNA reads TGTGCTCTTGGGGTCCTAGGAAGCCAGTACTGGGGGATTATCGTCACCGATAAACTCATCTTT. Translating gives CALGVLGSQYWGIIVTDKLIF.

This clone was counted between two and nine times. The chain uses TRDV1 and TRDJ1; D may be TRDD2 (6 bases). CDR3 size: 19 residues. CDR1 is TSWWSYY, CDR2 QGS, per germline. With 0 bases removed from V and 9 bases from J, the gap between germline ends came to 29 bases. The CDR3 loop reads CALGELSYGRIGAGHQLIF. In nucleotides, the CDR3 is TGTGCTCTTGGGGAACTATCCTACGGACGCATTGGGGCCGGACACCAACTCATCTTT.

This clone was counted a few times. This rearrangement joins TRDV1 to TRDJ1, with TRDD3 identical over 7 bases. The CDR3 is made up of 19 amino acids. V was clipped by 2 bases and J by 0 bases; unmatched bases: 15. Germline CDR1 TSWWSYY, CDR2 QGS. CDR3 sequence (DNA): TGTGCTCTTGGGGAAAGCGTGGGTAGAGGGATACCGTACACCGATAAACTCATCTTT. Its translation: CALGESVGRGIPYTDKLIF.

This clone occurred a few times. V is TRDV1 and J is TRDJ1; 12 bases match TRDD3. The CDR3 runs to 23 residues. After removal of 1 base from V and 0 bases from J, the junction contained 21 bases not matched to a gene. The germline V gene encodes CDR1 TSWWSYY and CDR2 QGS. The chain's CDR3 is CALGEPVPSNLWGIRGNTDKLIF. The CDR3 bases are TGTGCTCTTGGGGAACCCGTGCCTTCGAACCTCTGGGGGATACGAGGAAACACCGATAAACTCATCTTT.

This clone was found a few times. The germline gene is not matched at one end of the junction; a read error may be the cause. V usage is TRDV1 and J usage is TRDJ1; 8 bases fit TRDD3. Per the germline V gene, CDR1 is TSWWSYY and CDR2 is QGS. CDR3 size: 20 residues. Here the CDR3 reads CALGEGYSHAGGPYTDKLIF. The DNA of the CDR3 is TGTGCTCTTGGGGAAGGTTATTCTCACGCTGGGGGACCGTACACCGATAAACTCATCTTC.

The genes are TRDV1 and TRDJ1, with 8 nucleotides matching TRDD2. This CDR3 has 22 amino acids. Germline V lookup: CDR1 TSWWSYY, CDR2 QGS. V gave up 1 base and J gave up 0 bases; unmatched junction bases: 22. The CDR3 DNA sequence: TGTGCTCTTGGGGAACCCTCTTCCTACGCGCGCTTTGGACTTTGTTACACCGATAAACTCATCTTT. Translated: CALGEPSSYARFGLCYTDKLIF.

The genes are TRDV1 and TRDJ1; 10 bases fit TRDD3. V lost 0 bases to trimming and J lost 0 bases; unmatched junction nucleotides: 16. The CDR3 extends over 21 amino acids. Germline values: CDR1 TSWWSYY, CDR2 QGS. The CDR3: CALGELVIQNCTGGYTDKLIF. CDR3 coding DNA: TGTGCTCTTGGGGAACTAGTTATCCAAAATTGTACTGGGGGATACACCGATAAACTCATCTTT.

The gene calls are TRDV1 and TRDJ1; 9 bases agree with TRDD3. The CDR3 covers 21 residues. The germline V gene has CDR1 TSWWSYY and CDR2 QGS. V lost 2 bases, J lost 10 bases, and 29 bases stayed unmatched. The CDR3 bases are TGTGCTCTTGGGGAATTAACCGTACTGGGGGACACACTGTCCCCCACAGTCACACTCATCTTT. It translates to CALGELTVLGDTLSPTVTLIF.

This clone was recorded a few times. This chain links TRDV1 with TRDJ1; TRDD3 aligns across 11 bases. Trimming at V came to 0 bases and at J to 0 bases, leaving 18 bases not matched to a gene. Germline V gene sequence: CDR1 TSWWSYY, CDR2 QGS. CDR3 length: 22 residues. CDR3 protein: CALGELLETSHWGIGYTDKLIF. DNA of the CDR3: TGTGCTCTTGGGGAACTCCTTGAAACTTCCCACTGGGGGATAGGGTACACCGATAAACTCATCTTT.

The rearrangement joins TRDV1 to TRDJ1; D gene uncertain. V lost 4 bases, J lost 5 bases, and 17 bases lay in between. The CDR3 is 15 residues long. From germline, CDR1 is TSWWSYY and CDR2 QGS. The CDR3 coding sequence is TGTGCTCTTGGGGTTGAACTAAGAGGCCGGGATAAACTCATCTTT. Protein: CALGVELRGRDKLIF.

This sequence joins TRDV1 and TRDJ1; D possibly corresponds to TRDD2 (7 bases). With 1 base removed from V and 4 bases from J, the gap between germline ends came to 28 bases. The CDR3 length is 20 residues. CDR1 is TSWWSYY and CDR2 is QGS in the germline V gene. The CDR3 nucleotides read TGTGCTCTTGGGGAACCCAAACATTCCTACCCGGACTGGGTGGTCGATAAACTCATCTTT. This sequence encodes CALGEPKHSYPDWVVDKLIF.

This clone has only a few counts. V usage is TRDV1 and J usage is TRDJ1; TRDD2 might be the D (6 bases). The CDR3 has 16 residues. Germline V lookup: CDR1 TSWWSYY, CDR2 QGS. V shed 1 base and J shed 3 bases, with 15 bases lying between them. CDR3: CALGERIPNFPDKLIF. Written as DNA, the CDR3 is TGTGCTCTTGGGGAACGAATTCCTAATTTCCCCGATAAACTCATCTTT.